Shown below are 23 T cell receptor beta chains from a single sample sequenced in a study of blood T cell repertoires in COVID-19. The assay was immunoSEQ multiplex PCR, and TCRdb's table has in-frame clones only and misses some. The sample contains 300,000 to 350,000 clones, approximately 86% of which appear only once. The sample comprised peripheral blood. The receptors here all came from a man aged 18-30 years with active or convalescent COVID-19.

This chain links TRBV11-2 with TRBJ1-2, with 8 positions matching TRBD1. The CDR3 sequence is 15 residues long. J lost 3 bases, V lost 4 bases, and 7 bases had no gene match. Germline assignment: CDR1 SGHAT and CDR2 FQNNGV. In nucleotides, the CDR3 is TGTGCCAGCAGCTCCTTGACAGGGGCCGACTATGGCTACACCTTC. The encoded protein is CASSSLTGADYGYTF.

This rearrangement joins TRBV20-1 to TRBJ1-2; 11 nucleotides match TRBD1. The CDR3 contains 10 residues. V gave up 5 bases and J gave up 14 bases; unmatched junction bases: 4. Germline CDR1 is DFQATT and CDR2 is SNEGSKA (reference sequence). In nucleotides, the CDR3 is TGCAGTGCTCCGGACAGGGGGCCGACCTTC. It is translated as CSAPDRGPTF.

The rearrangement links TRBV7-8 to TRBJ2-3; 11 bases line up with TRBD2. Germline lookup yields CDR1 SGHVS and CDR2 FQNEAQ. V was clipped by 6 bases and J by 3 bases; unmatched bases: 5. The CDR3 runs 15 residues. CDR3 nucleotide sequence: TGTGCCAGCAGGCCAACTAGCGGGGGAACAGATACGCAGTATTTT. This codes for CASRPTSGGTDTQYF.

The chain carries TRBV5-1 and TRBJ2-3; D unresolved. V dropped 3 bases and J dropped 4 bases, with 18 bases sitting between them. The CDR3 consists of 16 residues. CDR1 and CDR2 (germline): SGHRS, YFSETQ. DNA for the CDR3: TGCGCCAGCAGCTCCATTGGGTTCGCGGCGGCAGATACGCAGTATTTT. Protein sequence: CASSSIGFAAADTQYF.

This CDR3 reads CASSIPPWDRSVPTGELFF. DNA for the CDR3: TGTGCCAGTAGTATACCACCATGGGACAGGAGTGTCCCCACCGGGGAGCTGTTTTTT. The V gene is TRBV19, the J gene TRBJ2-2, with 8 bases that match TRBD1. The germline V gene has CDR1 LNHDA and CDR2 SQIVND (reference sequence). This CDR3 comprises 19 residues. V dropped 2 bases and J dropped 4; count of bases not matched to a gene: 15. The full variable domain, with the rest looked up from reference TRBV19 and TRBJ2-2, is DGGITQSPKYLFRKEGQNVTLSCEQNLNHDAMYWYRQDPGQGLRLIYYSQIVNDFQKGDIAEGYSVSREKKESFPLTVTSAQKNPTAFYLCASSIPPWDRSVPTGELFFGEGSRLTVL.

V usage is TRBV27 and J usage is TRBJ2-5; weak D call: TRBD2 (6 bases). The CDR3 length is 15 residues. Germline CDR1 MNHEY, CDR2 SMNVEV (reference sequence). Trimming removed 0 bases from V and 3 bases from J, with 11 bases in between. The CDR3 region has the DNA TGTGCCAGCAGTTTATCGGCTAGGAGGGAAGAGACCCAGTACTTC. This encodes CASSLSARREETQYF.

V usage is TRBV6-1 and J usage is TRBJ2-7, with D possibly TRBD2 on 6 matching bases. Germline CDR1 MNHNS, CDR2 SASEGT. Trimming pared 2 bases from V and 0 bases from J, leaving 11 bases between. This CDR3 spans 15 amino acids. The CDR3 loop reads CASSEYGGSSYEQYF. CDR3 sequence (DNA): TGTGCCAGCAGTGAATATGGGGGGAGCTCCTACGAGCAGTACTTC.

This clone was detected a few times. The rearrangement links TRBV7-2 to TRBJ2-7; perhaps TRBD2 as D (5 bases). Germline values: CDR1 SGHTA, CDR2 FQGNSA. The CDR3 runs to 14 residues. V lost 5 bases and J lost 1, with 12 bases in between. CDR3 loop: CASSIPGGSYEQYF. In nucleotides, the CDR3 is TGTGCCAGCAGCATCCCGGGCGGGTCCTACGAGCAGTACTTC.

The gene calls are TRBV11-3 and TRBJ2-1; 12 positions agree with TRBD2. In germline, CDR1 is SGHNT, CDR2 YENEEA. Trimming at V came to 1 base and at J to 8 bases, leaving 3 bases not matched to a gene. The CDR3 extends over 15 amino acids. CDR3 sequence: CASSLGLAGVYEQFF. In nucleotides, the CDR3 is TGTGCCAGCAGCTTAGGACTAGCGGGAGTCTATGAGCAGTTCTTC.

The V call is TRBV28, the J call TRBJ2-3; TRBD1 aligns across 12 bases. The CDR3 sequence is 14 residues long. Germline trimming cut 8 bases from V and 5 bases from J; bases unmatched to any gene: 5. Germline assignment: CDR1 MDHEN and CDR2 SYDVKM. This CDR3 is CASSGTGGQDTQYF. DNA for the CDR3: TGTGCCAGCTCCGGGACAGGGGGCCAAGATACGCAGTATTTT.

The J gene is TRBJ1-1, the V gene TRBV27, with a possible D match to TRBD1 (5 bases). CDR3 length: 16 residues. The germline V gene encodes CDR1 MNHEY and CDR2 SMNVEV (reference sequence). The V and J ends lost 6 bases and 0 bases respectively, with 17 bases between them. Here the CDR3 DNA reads TGTGCCAGCAGATCCCGGGACTATCGGATGAACACTGAAGCTTTCTTT. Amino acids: CASRSRDYRMNTEAFF.

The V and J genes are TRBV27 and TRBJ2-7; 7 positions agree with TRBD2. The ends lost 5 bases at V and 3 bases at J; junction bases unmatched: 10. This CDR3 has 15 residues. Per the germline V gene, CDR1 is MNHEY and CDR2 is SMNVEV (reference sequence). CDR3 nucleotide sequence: TGTGCCAGCAGTCCGTTAGCGGGCCAACACTACGAGCAGTACTTC. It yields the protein CASSPLAGQHYEQYF.

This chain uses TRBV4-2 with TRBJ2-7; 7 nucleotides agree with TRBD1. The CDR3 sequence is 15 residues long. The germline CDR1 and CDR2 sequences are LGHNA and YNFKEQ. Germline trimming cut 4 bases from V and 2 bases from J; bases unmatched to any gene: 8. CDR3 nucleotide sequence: TGTGCCAGCAGCCCCGGACAGGTAATCCCCTACGAGCAGTACTTC. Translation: CASSPGQVIPYEQYF.

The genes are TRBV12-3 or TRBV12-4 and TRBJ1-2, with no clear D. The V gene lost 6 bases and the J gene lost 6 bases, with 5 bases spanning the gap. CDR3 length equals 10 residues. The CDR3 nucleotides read TGTGCCAGCAGCCTCCATGGCTACACCTTC. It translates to CASSLHGYTF.

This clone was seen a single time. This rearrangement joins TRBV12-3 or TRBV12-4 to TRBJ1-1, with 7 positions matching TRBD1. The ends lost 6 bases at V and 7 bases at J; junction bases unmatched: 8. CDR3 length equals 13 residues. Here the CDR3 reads CASRGTEKFEAFF. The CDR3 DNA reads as TGTGCCAGCAGAGGGACAGAAAAATTTGAAGCTTTCTTT.

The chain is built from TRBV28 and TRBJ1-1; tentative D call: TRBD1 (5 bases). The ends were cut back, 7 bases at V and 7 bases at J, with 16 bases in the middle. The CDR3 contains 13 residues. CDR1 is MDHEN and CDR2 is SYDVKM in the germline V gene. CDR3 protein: CASTETQGLEAFF. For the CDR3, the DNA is TGTGCCAGCACCGAAACCCAGGGCCTTGAAGCTTTCTTT. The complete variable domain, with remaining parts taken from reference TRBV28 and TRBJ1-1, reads DVKVTQSSRYLVKRTGEKVFLECVQDMDHENMFWYRQDPGLGLRLIYFSYDVKMKEKGDIPEGYSVSREKKERFSLILESASTNQTSMYLCASTETQGLEAFFGQGTRLTVV.

The CDR3 region is CASSQAASGYGYTF. Written as DNA, the CDR3 is TGCGCCAGCAGCCAAGCCGCATCGGGCTATGGCTACACCTTC. The chain combines TRBV4-1 with TRBJ1-2; D not certain. Germline CDR1 and CDR2: MGHRA and YSYEKL. Trimming shortened V by 1 base and J by 4 bases, and 10 bases separated the two germline ends. This CDR3 has 14 residues.

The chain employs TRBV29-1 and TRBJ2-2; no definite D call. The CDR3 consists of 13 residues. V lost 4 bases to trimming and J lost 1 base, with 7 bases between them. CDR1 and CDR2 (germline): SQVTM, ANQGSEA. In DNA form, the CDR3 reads TGCAGCGTTGGGGCACTGAACACCGGGGAGCTGTTTTTT. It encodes CSVGALNTGELFF.

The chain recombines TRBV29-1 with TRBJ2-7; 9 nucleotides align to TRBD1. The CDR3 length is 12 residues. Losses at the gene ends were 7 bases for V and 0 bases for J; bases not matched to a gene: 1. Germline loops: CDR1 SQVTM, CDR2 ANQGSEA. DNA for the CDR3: TGCAGCGCGACAGGGGGCTCCTACGAGCAGTACTTC. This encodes CSATGGSYEQYF.

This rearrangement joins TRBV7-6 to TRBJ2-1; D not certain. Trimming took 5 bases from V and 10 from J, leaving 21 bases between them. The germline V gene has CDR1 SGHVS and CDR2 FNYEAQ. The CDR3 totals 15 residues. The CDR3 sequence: CASSLGTDSISEQFF. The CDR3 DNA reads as TGTGCCAGCAGCCTGGGTACAGATTCGATATCGGAGCAGTTCTTC.

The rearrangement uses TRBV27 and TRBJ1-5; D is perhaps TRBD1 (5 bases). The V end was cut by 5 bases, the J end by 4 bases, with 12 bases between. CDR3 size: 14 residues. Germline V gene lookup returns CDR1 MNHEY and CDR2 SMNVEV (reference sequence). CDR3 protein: CASSPRQTNQPQHF. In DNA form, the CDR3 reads TGTGCCAGCAGTCCACGACAGACTAATCAGCCCCAGCATTTT.

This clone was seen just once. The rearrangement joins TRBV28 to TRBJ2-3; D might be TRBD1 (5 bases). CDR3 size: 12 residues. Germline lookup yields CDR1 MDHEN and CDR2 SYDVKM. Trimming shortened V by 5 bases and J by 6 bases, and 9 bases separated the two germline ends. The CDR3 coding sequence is TGTGCCAGCAGTCTACAGGTCGATACGCAGTATTTT. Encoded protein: CASSLQVDTQYF.

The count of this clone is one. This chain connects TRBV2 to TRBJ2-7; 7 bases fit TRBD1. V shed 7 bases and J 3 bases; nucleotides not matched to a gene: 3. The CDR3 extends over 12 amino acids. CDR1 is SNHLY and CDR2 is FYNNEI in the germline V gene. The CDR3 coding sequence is TGTGCCAGCAAACAGGGGTACTACGAGCAGTACTTC. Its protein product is CASKQGYYEQYF.